Below are 23 T cell receptor beta chains sequenced from a single sample in a study of identical twins. TCRdb re-analysed the 5' RACE reads in MiXCR, keeping a single row per CDR3 protein. This table holds some 240,000 distinct CDR3 sequences, about 10% found once. The specimen sequenced was memory T cells sorted from blood. Receptor source: a man aged 45 to 65 in good health.

This clonotype was counted ten times or more. The gene calls are TRBV29-1 and TRBJ2-7; 7 nucleotides align to TRBD1. The CDR3 spans 12 residues. The J segment lost 3 bases and the V segment lost 6 bases, leaving 5 bases of the junction unmatched. The germline gives CDR1 SQVTM, CDR2 ANQGSEA. CDR3 bases: TGCAGCGTCGCCGGGACAGACTACGAGCAGTACTTC. Its protein is CSVAGTDYEQYF.

This clonotype turned up a few times. The genes are TRBV20-1 and TRBJ2-1; tentatively, D is TRBD2 (5 bases). Germline loops: CDR1 DFQATT, CDR2 SNEGSKA (reference sequence). The CDR3 runs 18 residues. V shed 3 bases and J shed 2 bases, with 23 bases lying between them. CDR3 protein: CSASSRLATNAAYNEQFF. In DNA form, the CDR3 reads TGCAGTGCTAGTAGTCGGCTAGCAACTAACGCGGCCTACAATGAGCAGTTCTTC.

The CDR3 here is CSARLLAKNIQYF. As DNA, the CDR3 is TGCAGTGCTAGACTCTTAGCCAAAAACATTCAGTACTTC. J is TRBJ2-4 and V is TRBV20-1, with D hard to call. This CDR3 contains 13 residues. From germline, CDR1 is DFQATT and CDR2 SNEGSKA (reference sequence). V was trimmed by 2 bases and J by 0 bases, leaving 5 bases between them.

This clonotype was detected many times. The rearrangement joins TRBV5-1 to TRBJ2-7; TRBD1 is a possible D gene (6 bases). The germline V gene has CDR1 SGHRS and CDR2 YFSETQ. The CDR3 spans 13 residues. V shed 4 bases and J shed 7 bases, with 15 bases lying between them. The CDR3 region has the DNA TGCGCCAGCAGCGGGGCGGACAGAGGGGAGCAGTACTTC. This encodes CASSGADRGEQYF.

This sequence joins TRBV20-1 and TRBJ1-5, with 9 bases lining up with TRBD1. Unmatched junction bases numbered 2, after V lost 4 bases and J lost 1 base. Germline V gene data show CDR1 as DFQATT and CDR2 as SNEGSKA (reference sequence). This CDR3 is built from 14 residues. CDR3 region: CSAKQGASNQPQHF. CDR3 coding DNA: TGCAGTGCTAAACAGGGGGCAAGCAATCAGCCCCAGCATTTT.

CDR3: CASSSYRDPRAEAFF. CDR3 DNA sequence: TGTGCCAGTAGCAGTTACAGGGACCCTCGTGCTGAAGCTTTCTTT. This chain connects TRBV19 to TRBJ1-1; D may be TRBD1 (6 bases). Trimming removed 6 bases at V and 6 bases at J, with 20 bases between. From germline, CDR1 is LNHDA and CDR2 SQIVND (reference sequence). The CDR3 runs 15 residues.

This clonotype came up once. The chain joins TRBV19 to TRBJ1-3; D is unclear. The V gene lost 6 bases and the J gene lost 2 bases, with 17 bases spanning the gap. CDR1 is LNHDA, CDR2 SQIVND, per germline (reference sequence). CDR3 length: 16 residues. CDR3: CASRPDGVATGNTIYF. Written as DNA, the CDR3 is TGTGCCAGTAGGCCTGACGGGGTTGCGACTGGAAACACCATATATTTT.

This clonotype was picked up many times. The chain joins TRBV2 to TRBJ1-3; D remains ambiguous. Per the germline V gene, CDR1 is SNHLY and CDR2 is FYNNEI. Trimming took off 6 bases at V and 2 bases at J, with 14 bases between the two ends. This CDR3 comprises 15 residues. The CDR3 nucleotides are TGTGCCAGCAGCCACCTAGAGGGTGCTGGAAACACCATATATTTT. Translating gives CASSHLEGAGNTIYF.

This clonotype showed up just a few times. The genes are TRBV5-4 and TRBJ2-7, with D perhaps matching TRBD2 (6 bases). This CDR3 spans 16 amino acids. V lost 0 bases and J 0 bases, leaving 13 bases between the germline ends. Germline lookup yields CDR1 SGHNT and CDR2 YYREEE (reference sequence). CDR3 amino acids: CASSLGGGVSSYEQYF. The CDR3 DNA reads as TGTGCCAGCAGCTTGGGAGGAGGGGTGAGCTCCTACGAGCAGTACTTC.

This clonotype was counted only a few times. The chain couples TRBV30 to TRBJ1-2; no clear D gene. V lost 4 bases to trimming and J lost 6 bases, with 6 bases between them. This CDR3 contains 10 residues. The germline V gene has CDR1 GTSNPN and CDR2 SVGIG (reference sequence). The CDR3 sequence is CAWMADGYTF. The CDR3 region has the DNA TGTGCCTGGATGGCGGATGGCTACACCTTC.

In DNA, the CDR3 is TGTGCCAGCAGCTTAAGTCATGAGCAGTTCTTC. Translated, it gives CASSLSHEQFF. This chain links TRBV7-9 with TRBJ2-1; D gene ambiguous. CDR3 length: 11 residues. Germline-derived CDR1 and CDR2 are SEHNR and FQNEAQ (reference sequence). Trimming shortened V by 2 bases and J by 8 bases, and 4 bases separated the two germline ends.

This clonotype was seen a handful of times. The chain couples TRBV6-1 to TRBJ2-1; TRBD2 agrees at 8 bases. There are 14 residues in the CDR3. CDR1 and CDR2 from the germline V gene are MNHNS and SASEGT. The trim removed 6 bases at V and 10 bases at J, leaving 11 bases unmatched. CDR3 amino acids: CASRLSGSLGEQFF. For the CDR3, the DNA is TGTGCCAGCAGACTAAGCGGGAGCTTGGGGGAGCAGTTCTTC.

This clonotype showed up many times. The CDR3 spells CASSLTTSHTQYF. The CDR3 DNA follows: TGTGCCAGCAGCTTGACGACCTCCCATACGCAGTATTTT. The rearrangement links TRBV5-6 to TRBJ2-3; D ambiguous. CDR1 and CDR2 from the germline V gene are SGHDT and YYEEEE. The CDR3 spans 13 residues. V lost 1 base and J lost 7, with 10 bases in between. The full variable domain, in which reference TRBV5-6 and TRBJ2-3 provide the parts outside the CDR3, is DAGVTQSPTHLIKTRGQQVTLRCSPKSGHDTVSWYQQALGQGPQFIFQYYEEEERQRGNFPDRFSGHQFPNYSSELNVNALLLGDSALYLCASSLTTSHTQYFGPGTRLTVL.

This clonotype was counted ten times or more. The chain combines TRBV5-5 with TRBJ1-1; D possibly corresponds to TRBD1 (5 bases). Between the trimmed V and J ends, which lost 2 bases and 8 bases, there was a span of 16 bases. This CDR3 spans 14 amino acids. In germline, CDR1 is SGHKS, CDR2 YYEKEE (reference sequence). The CDR3 DNA follows: TGTGCCAGCAGCTTCCAGACAGTCCCCCCCGAAGCTTTCTTT. Its protein is CASSFQTVPPEAFF.

Many counts were recorded for this clonotype. This chain uses TRBV7-2 with TRBJ2-1; no clear D gene. Trimming stripped 0 bases from V and 6 bases from J, with 9 bases between. The CDR3 spans 14 residues. CDR1 and CDR2 from the germline V gene are SGHTA and FQGNSA. This CDR3 is CASSLAKLVNEQFF. The CDR3 DNA sequence: TGTGCCAGCAGCTTAGCGAAACTCGTCAATGAGCAGTTCTTC.

This clonotype was observed at least ten times. The CDR3 spells CASSLAGALETQYF. Here the CDR3 DNA reads TGTGCCAGCAGCTTAGCGGGGGCTCTTGAGACCCAGTACTTC. The chain uses TRBV7-2 and TRBJ2-5; D possibly corresponds to TRBD1 (6 bases). CDR3 size: 14 residues. The germline V gene encodes CDR1 SGHTA and CDR2 FQGNSA. The V end lost 0 bases, the J end lost 5 bases, and 10 bases lay between the germline ends.

This clonotype has more than one count but fewer than ten. This chain links TRBV12-3 or TRBV12-4 with TRBJ2-5; TRBD1 or TRBD2 may be the D gene (5 bases each). The CDR3 extends over 13 amino acids. The ends were cut back, 6 bases at V and 5 bases at J, with 13 bases in the middle. The CDR3: CASRQGTLETQYF. CDR3 nucleotides: TGTGCCAGCAGACAAGGGACGTTGGAGACCCAGTACTTC.

The rearrangement uses TRBV30 and TRBJ2-2; unclear D gene. V shed 0 bases and J shed 6 bases, with 14 bases lying between them. This CDR3 has 15 residues. CDR1 GTSNPN and CDR2 SVGIG come from the germline V gene (reference sequence). CDR3 DNA sequence: TGTGCCTGGAGTGTACCTCAGACCAACGCCGGGGAGCTGTTTTTT. Protein product: CAWSVPQTNAGELFF. Variable domain in full (rest from reference TRBV30 and TRBJ2-2): SQTIHQWPATLVQPVGSPLSLECTVEGTSNPNLYWYRQAAGRGLQLLFYSVGIGQISSEVPQNLSASRPQDRQFILSSKKLLLSDSGFYLCAWSVPQTNAGELFFGEGSRLTVL.

This clonotype has a count of ten or more. The rearrangement uses TRBV19 and TRBJ2-1, with TRBD1 matching 7 bases. V trimming: 3 bases; J trimming: 7 bases; junction bases outside the gene matches: 6. From germline, CDR1 is LNHDA and CDR2 SQIVND (reference sequence). This CDR3 is 14 amino acids long. The CDR3 nucleotides are TGTGCCAGTAGTATGACGGACAGGTGGAATGAGCAGTTCTTC. This encodes CASSMTDRWNEQFF.

This clonotype occurred many times. The J gene is TRBJ2-5, the V gene TRBV2; D is uncertain. Trimming removed 7 bases from V and 2 bases from J, with 5 bases in between. Germline loops: CDR1 SNHLY, CDR2 FYNNEI. The CDR3 spans 11 residues. The CDR3 DNA is TGTGCCAGCAATGCTCAAGAGACCCAGTACTTC. Amino acid sequence: CASNAQETQYF.

This clonotype was seen a few times. The CDR3 region has the DNA TGTGCCAGCAGTATAACGCCGGGACAGGGAATCTACGAGCAGTACTTC. It yields the protein CASSITPGQGIYEQYF. The J gene is TRBJ2-7, the V gene TRBV28; 9 bases agree with TRBD1. Germline V CDR1 and CDR2: MDHEN, SYDVKM. The CDR3 consists of 16 residues. V lost 5 bases, J lost 3 bases, and 11 bases stayed unmatched.

The V gene is TRBV20-1, the J gene TRBJ2-3; 12 bases fit TRBD2. V was pared by 6 bases and J by 7 bases, with 11 bases of the junction left unmatched. The CDR3 has 15 amino acids. Germline assignment: CDR1 DFQATT and CDR2 SNEGSKA (reference sequence). The DNA for the CDR3 is TGCAGTGCGGGCCCTAGCGGGGGGGCTATGAATACGCAGTATTTT. This sequence encodes CSAGPSGGAMNTQYF.

This clonotype was counted ten times or more. The rearrangement joins TRBV7-6 to TRBJ2-5, with a tentative D call TRBD2 (5 bases). The length of the CDR3 is 16 residues. With 6 bases removed from V and 0 bases from J, the gap between germline ends came to 17 bases. Germline loops: CDR1 SGHVS, CDR2 FNYEAQ. CDR3 region: CASSPIGGRNQETQYF. The CDR3 DNA reads as TGTGCCAGCAGTCCGATAGGAGGACGGAACCAAGAGACCCAGTACTTC. The entire variable domain, with the rest obtained from reference TRBV7-6 and TRBJ2-5, is as follows: GAGVSQSPRYKVTKRGQDVALRCDPISGHVSLYWYRQALGQGPEFLTYFNYEAQQDKSGLPNDRFSAERPEGSISTLTIQRTEQRDSAMYRCASSPIGGRNQETQYFGPGTRLLVL.